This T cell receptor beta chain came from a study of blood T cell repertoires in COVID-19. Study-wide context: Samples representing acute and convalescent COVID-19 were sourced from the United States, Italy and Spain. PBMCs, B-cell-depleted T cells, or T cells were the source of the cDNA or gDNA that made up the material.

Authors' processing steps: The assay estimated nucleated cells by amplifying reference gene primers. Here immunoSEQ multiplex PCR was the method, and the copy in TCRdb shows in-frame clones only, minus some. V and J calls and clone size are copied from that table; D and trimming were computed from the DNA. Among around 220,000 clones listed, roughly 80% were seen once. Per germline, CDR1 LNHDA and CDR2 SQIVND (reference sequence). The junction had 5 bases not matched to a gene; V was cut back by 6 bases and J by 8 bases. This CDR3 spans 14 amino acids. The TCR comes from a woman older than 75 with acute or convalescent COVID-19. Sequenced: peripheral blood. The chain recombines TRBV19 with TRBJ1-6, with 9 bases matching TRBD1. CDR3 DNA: TGTGCCAGTAGAATCCGGGACAGGGATTCACCCCTCCACTTT. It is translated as CASRIRDRDSPLHF.